Presented here are 20 T cell receptor beta chains from one specimen sequenced in a study of patients and donors after allogeneic stem cell transplantation. Each CDR3 protein is one row after TCRdb ran MiXCR on the RT-PCR reads. The top ten hold around a tenth of the sample, which has 200,000 to 250,000 distinct CDR3 sequences, less than 15% seen once. Sequenced sample: blood, either unsorted or a sorted T cell fraction (not recorded which). These receptors came from a human donor who was either an allogeneic HSCT recipient or a stem cell or donor lymphocyte infusion donor (not recorded which). It is not recorded whose cells these are; they may come from a transplant donor.

This clonotype was seen only a few times. The chain has TRBV20-1 and TRBJ2-1, with TRBD1 identical over 9 bases. The CDR3 totals 14 residues. Germline V lookup: CDR1 DFQATT, CDR2 SNEGSKA (reference sequence). The trim removed 7 bases at V and 8 bases at J, leaving 12 bases unmatched. The CDR3 sequence: CSVKTGTGSHEQFF. The CDR3 region has the DNA TGCAGTGTCAAGACCGGGACAGGGAGCCATGAGCAGTTCTTC.

The gene calls are TRBV12-3 or TRBV12-4 and TRBJ1-5, with D maybe TRBD1 (5 bases). Deletions cut 6 bases from V and 3 bases from J, with 15 bases between. The CDR3 runs to 15 residues. This CDR3 is CASSPGTTFNQPQHF. Here the CDR3 DNA reads TGTGCCAGCAGCCCCGGGACGACTTTCAATCAGCCCCAGCATTTT.

The chain employs TRBV20-1 and TRBJ2-1; D perhaps matches TRBD2 (5 bases). CDR1 is DFQATT and CDR2 is SNEGSKA in the germline V gene (reference sequence). Trimming took 4 bases from V and 4 from J, leaving 17 bases between them. The CDR3 totals 15 residues. The CDR3 bases are TGCAGTGCTACCCCACACCCGGAGCGGTACAATGAGCAGTTCTTC. It is translated as CSATPHPERYNEQFF.

This chain uses TRBV3-1 with TRBJ1-6, with unresolved D. V lost 5 bases to trimming and J lost 6 bases, with 20 bases between them. CDR1 and CDR2 from the germline V gene are LGHDT and YNNKEL (reference sequence). This CDR3 spans 17 amino acids. The CDR3 reads CASSSRPRPGGNSPLHF. Written as DNA, the CDR3 is TGTGCCAGCAGCTCTCGGCCCCGTCCGGGCGGTAATTCACCCCTCCACTTT.

The rearrangement joins TRBV11-3 to TRBJ2-3; 9 bases are shared with TRBD2. Per germline, CDR1 SGHNT and CDR2 YENEEA. This CDR3 is built from 17 residues. V shed 2 bases and J 0 bases; nucleotides not matched to a gene: 6. The CDR3 protein is CASSLTTSGTSTDTQYF. The CDR3, as DNA: TGTGCCAGCAGCTTAACGACTAGCGGAACAAGCACAGATACGCAGTATTTT. Full variable domain (rest looked up from reference TRBV11-3 and TRBJ2-3): EAGVVQSPRYKIIEKKQPVAFWCNPISGHNTLYWYLQNLGQGPELLIRYENEEAVDDSQLPKDRFSAERLKGVDSTLKIQPAELGDSAVYLCASSLTTSGTSTDTQYFGPGTRLTVL.

Only a few counts were recorded for this clonotype. The chain combines TRBV7-9 with TRBJ2-1; 9 bases map to TRBD1. The germline CDR1 and CDR2 sequences are SEHNR and FQNEAQ (reference sequence). Trimming took 5 bases from V and 9 from J; bases not matched to a gene: 11. CDR3 size: 15 residues. The CDR3: CASSPPGQGTGEQFF. For the CDR3, the DNA is TGTGCCAGCAGCCCCCCGGGACAGGGCACGGGTGAGCAGTTCTTC.

This chain joins TRBV30 and TRBJ1-2, with a weak D call TRBD1 (6 bases). Germline CDR1 reads GTSNPN; CDR2 reads SVGIG (reference sequence). There are 12 residues in the CDR3. V gave up 4 bases and J gave up 8 bases, with 14 bases separating them. The CDR3 loop reads CAWKFWGGGYTF. As DNA, the CDR3 is TGTGCCTGGAAGTTCTGGGGGGGCGGCTACACCTTC.

This clonotype has only a few counts. The CDR3 here is CAISEPPTSVPDTQYF. CDR3 in DNA: TGTGCCATCAGTGAACCCCCAACTAGCGTCCCAGATACGCAGTATTTT. The genes are TRBV10-3 and TRBJ2-3; the match to TRBD2 covers 7 bases. The CDR3 totals 16 residues. Germline values: CDR1 ENHRY, CDR2 SYGVKD. V shed 3 bases and J 4 bases; nucleotides not matched to a gene: 10.

This chain connects TRBV5-1 to TRBJ2-1, with D possibly being TRBD2 (6 bases). CDR1 and CDR2 (germline): SGHRS, YFSETQ. The CDR3 extends over 22 amino acids. V lost 0 bases and J 3 bases, leaving 31 bases between the germline ends. CDR3 bases: TGCGCCAGCAGCTTGGAAGGAGGGGCCTTTTGGCGGACGGGGTCGAACTACAATGAGCAGTTCTTC. This sequence encodes CASSLEGGAFWRTGSNYNEQFF.

The chain has TRBV12-5 and TRBJ2-1; weak D call: TRBD2 (5 bases). V gave up 6 bases and J gave up 6 bases, with 12 bases separating them. CDR1 is LGHNT and CDR2 is FRNRAP in the germline V gene. CDR3 length: 13 amino acids. Written as DNA, the CDR3 is TGTGCTAGTGGCCATGGACTGTTCAATGAGCAGTTCTTC. The encoded protein is CASGHGLFNEQFF.

This clonotype has only a few counts. The chain links TRBV6-2 or TRBV6-3 to TRBJ2-5; D gene ambiguous. The germline V gene encodes CDR1 MNHEY and CDR2 SVGEGT. The V end was cut by 5 bases, the J end by 4 bases, with 5 bases between. The CDR3 consists of 11 residues. Here the CDR3 reads CASSTTETQYF. The CDR3 DNA reads TGTGCCAGCAGTACTACAGAGACCCAGTACTTC.

This chain connects TRBV20-1 to TRBJ1-2; D ambiguous. The CDR3 length is 13 residues. Germline lookup yields CDR1 DFQATT and CDR2 SNEGSKA (reference sequence). Deletions cut 4 bases from V and 8 bases from J, with 17 bases between. CDR3 sequence (DNA): TGCAGTGCTAATCTACACGCGGTAGGGGGCTACACCTTC. This gives the protein CSANLHAVGGYTF.

Many counts were recorded for this clonotype. CDR3 protein: CASSLGTGPTNEKLFF. CDR3 nucleotide sequence: TGTGCCAGCAGCCTAGGGACAGGGCCAACTAATGAAAAACTGTTTTTT. This rearrangement joins TRBV11-2 to TRBJ1-4; 9 bases map to TRBD1. Germline V lookup: CDR1 SGHAT, CDR2 FQNNGV. The CDR3 has 16 residues. Trimming took 5 bases from V and 0 from J; bases not matched to a gene: 4. The full variable domain, rest sourced from reference TRBV11-2 and TRBJ1-4, is EAGVAQSPRYKIIEKRQSVAFWCNPISGHATLYWYQQILGQGPKLLIQFQNNGVVDDSQLPKDRFSAERLKGVDSTLKIQPAKLEDSAVYLCASSLGTGPTNEKLFFGSGTQLSVL.

The gene calls are TRBV4-2 and TRBJ1-5; a possible D gene is TRBD1 (5 bases). The ends were cut back, 0 bases at V and 5 bases at J, with 11 bases in the middle. The CDR3 spans 15 residues. CDR1 and CDR2 (germline): LGHNA, YNFKEQ. Here the CDR3 reads CASSQDARDDQPQHF. Written as DNA, the CDR3 is TGTGCCAGCAGCCAAGATGCCAGGGACGATCAGCCCCAGCATTTT.

This clonotype appeared many times. This chain uses TRBV5-8 with TRBJ1-3; 8 positions agree with TRBD1. The CDR3 spans 17 residues. Germline loops: CDR1 SGHTS, CDR2 YDEGEE. V trimming: 0 bases; J trimming: 3 bases; junction bases outside the gene matches: 8. CDR3 sequence: CASSLAGQGLIGNTIYF. Here the CDR3 DNA reads TGTGCCAGCAGCTTGGCCGGACAGGGTTTAATTGGAAACACCATATATTTT.

The V gene is TRBV9, the J gene TRBJ2-3; D is unclear. Germline values: CDR1 SGDLS, CDR2 YYNGEE. Trimming removed 6 bases from V and 6 bases from J, with 11 bases in between. The CDR3 is 12 amino acids. CDR3 loop: CASNQPDDTQYF. CDR3 nucleotides: TGTGCCAGCAACCAACCAGATGATACGCAGTATTTT.

This chain links TRBV20-1 with TRBJ2-4; possible D gene TRBD2, 6 bases. The CDR3 sequence is 16 residues long. Germline V gene sequence: CDR1 DFQATT, CDR2 SNEGSKA (reference sequence). Between the trimmed V and J ends, which lost 3 bases and 6 bases, there was a span of 21 bases. CDR3 region: CSARIFRGLGGNIQYF. CDR3 nucleotide sequence: TGCAGTGCTAGGATCTTCCGGGGTCTGGGGGGAAACATTCAGTACTTC.

This clonotype came up a few times. The J gene is TRBJ2-7, the V gene TRBV20-1; TRBD2 aligns across 10 bases. CDR1 and CDR2 (germline): DFQATT, SNEGSKA (reference sequence). This CDR3 contains 14 residues. The J segment lost 5 bases and the V segment lost 2 bases, leaving 6 bases of the junction unmatched. The chain's CDR3 is CSARLAGDGDEQYF. The CDR3 coding sequence is TGCAGTGCTAGACTAGCGGGAGATGGCGACGAGCAGTACTTC.

This clonotype was seen a handful of times. The chain's CDR3 is CSAGLAGVADTQYF. In DNA form, the CDR3 reads TGCAGTGCGGGACTAGCGGGAGTCGCAGATACGCAGTATTTT. V and J are TRBV20-1 and TRBJ2-3; TRBD2 matches at 14 bases. The germline V gene encodes CDR1 DFQATT and CDR2 SNEGSKA (reference sequence). The CDR3 covers 14 residues. V dropped 6 bases and J dropped 4; count of bases not matched to a gene: 3.

This clonotype occurred a few times. CDR3 coding DNA: TGTGCCGCAGGACAGGGGTCTTACAATTCACCCCTCCACTTT. Encoded protein: CAAGQGSYNSPLHF. J is TRBJ1-6 and V is TRBV6-1; 9 bases map to TRBD1. The V gene's germline CDR1 is MNHNS and CDR2 SASEGT. The CDR3 runs to 14 residues. Germline trimming cut 11 bases from V and 7 bases from J; bases unmatched to any gene: 9.